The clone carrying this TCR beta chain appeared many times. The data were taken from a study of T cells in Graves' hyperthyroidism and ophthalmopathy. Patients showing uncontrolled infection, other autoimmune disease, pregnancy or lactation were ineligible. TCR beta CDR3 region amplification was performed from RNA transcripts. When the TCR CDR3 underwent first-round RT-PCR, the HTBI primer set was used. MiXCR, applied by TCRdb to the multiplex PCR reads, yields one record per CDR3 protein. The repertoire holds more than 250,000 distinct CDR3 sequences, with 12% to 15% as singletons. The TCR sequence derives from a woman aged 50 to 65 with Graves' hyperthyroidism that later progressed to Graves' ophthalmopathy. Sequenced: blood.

CDR3 sequence: CASSLGVDGYTF. The CDR3 DNA reads TGCGCCAGCAGCTTGGGAGTAGATGGCTACACCTTC. The chain uses TRBV5-1 and TRBJ1-2; D uncertain. Germline CDR1 is SGHRS and CDR2 is YFSETQ. This CDR3 is 12 amino acids long. The germline V and J ends were trimmed by 0 bases and 6 bases, with 6 bases remaining between them.